A single sample gave rise to the 20 T cell receptor beta chains below, sequenced in a study of blood T cell repertoires in COVID-19. Some clones are missing from TCRdb's copy, which holds only in-frame ones; the method was immunoSEQ multiplex PCR. Altogether fewer than 70,000 clones are present, around nine tenths being singletons, with the ten largest covering 7% to 10%. Sequences were obtained from peripheral blood. All receptors derive from a man aged 50-60 years with active COVID-19.

This chain connects TRBV13 to TRBJ1-3; weak D call: TRBD1 (5 bases). The length of the CDR3 is 11 residues. The ends were cut back, 3 bases at V and 9 bases at J, with 6 bases in the middle. Germline V CDR1 and CDR2: PRHDT, FYEKMQ (reference sequence). CDR3: CASSLGPTIYF. CDR3 DNA sequence: TGTGCCAGCAGCTTGGGGCCCACCATATATTTT.

The chain has TRBV7-3 and TRBJ2-2, with TRBD1 matching 7 bases. V lost 5 bases, J lost 6 bases, and 9 bases stayed unmatched. The CDR3 length is 15 residues. Germline V gene data show CDR1 as SGHTA and CDR2 as FQGTGA. The CDR3 spells CASSLGQLTPGELFF. The DNA of the CDR3 is TGTGCCAGCAGCCTGGGACAGCTTACCCCCGGGGAGCTGTTTTTT.

This clone was detected once. This chain uses TRBV19 with TRBJ2-5; tentatively, D is TRBD1 (6 bases). This CDR3 has 14 residues. Germline CDR1 reads LNHDA; CDR2 reads SQIVND (reference sequence). Trimming stripped 6 bases from V and 1 base from J, with 12 bases between. CDR3 DNA: TGTGCCAGTAGCCGGACAGAGCTCCAAGAGACCCAGTACTTC. Translation gives CASSRTELQETQYF.

J is TRBJ2-7 and V is TRBV5-1, with a weak D call TRBD1 (6 bases). Germline V CDR1 and CDR2: SGHRS, YFSETQ. The V end was cut by 4 bases, the J end by 2 bases, with 13 bases between. The CDR3 consists of 14 residues. The CDR3, as DNA: TGCGCCAGCAGCACATCGACAGGAGCCTACGAGCAGTACTTC. Protein: CASSTSTGAYEQYF. Based on the CDR3 plus reference TRBV5-1 and TRBJ2-7, the full variable domain is KAGVTQTPRYLIKTRGQQVTLSCSPISGHRSVSWYQQTPGQGLQFLFEYFSETQRNKGNFPGRFSGRQFSNSRSEMNVSTLELGDSALYLCASSTSTGAYEQYFGPGTRLTVT.

This clone was seen a few times. V gene TRBV3-1 (or the pseudogene TRBV3-2) combines with J gene TRBJ1-1, with D possibly matching TRBD1 (5 bases). The CDR3 has 13 residues. Germline loops: CDR1 LGHDT, CDR2 YNNKEL (reference sequence). V was shortened by 8 bases and J by 4 bases, with 14 bases between the two germline ends. The CDR3 region is CASSGLSGTEAFF. CDR3 DNA sequence: TGTGCCAGCTCGGGACTCTCGGGCACTGAAGCTTTCTTT.

The chain recombines TRBV7-6 with TRBJ1-2, with TRBD1 matching over 8 bases. Losses at the gene ends were 1 base for V and 8 bases for J; bases not matched to a gene: 12. Germline assignment: CDR1 SGHVS and CDR2 FNYEAQ. CDR3 length: 16 amino acids. The CDR3 region has the DNA TGTGCCAGCAGCTTAGGACAGGGGCGCAACCCTCGGGGCTACACCTTC. Its translation: CASSLGQGRNPRGYTF.

The rearrangement links TRBV6-6 to TRBJ1-2; 10 positions match TRBD1. From germline, CDR1 is MNHNY and CDR2 SVGAGI (reference sequence). V trimming: 5 bases; J trimming: 6 bases; junction bases outside the gene matches: 12. The CDR3 runs to 16 residues. The DNA of the CDR3 is TGTGCCAGCAGTATTGACAGGGGGCGAGGGGGTGATGGCTACACCTTC. Translating it yields CASSIDRGRGGDGYTF.

The gene calls are TRBV6-4 and TRBJ2-2; a possible D gene is TRBD1 (5 bases). Germline lookup yields CDR1 MRHNA and CDR2 SNTAGT. The CDR3 loop spans 16 amino acids. V dropped 7 bases and J dropped 3 bases, with 18 bases sitting between them. CDR3 amino acids: CASKRRQKIYTGELFF. CDR3 DNA sequence: TGTGCCAGCAAGAGGAGACAGAAAATTTACACCGGGGAGCTGTTTTTT.

The genes are TRBV9 and TRBJ2-3, with 7 bases that match TRBD2. From germline, CDR1 is SGDLS and CDR2 YYNGEE. The length of the CDR3 is 13 residues. V shed 2 bases and J 7 bases; nucleotides not matched to a gene: 4. CDR3 coding DNA: TGTGCCAGCAGCGTTAGAGCGGGACATACGCAGTATTTT. It codes for CASSVRAGHTQYF.

The rearrangement uses TRBV2 and TRBJ1-2; possibly TRBD1 for D (6 bases). Trimming removed 1 base from V and 8 bases from J, with 14 bases in between. The CDR3 length is 14 residues. Germline values: CDR1 SNHLY, CDR2 FYNNEI. The CDR3 nucleotides read TGTGCCAGCAGTGAAGGAGGGGGAAGAGGGGGCTACACCTTC. Encoded protein: CASSEGGGRGGYTF.

V gene TRBV7-7 combines with J gene TRBJ2-2, with TRBD2 identical over 14 bases. CDR1 and CDR2 from the germline V gene are SSHAT and FNYEAQ (reference sequence). This CDR3 region has 16 residues. Trimming at V came to 5 bases and at J to 6 bases, leaving 5 bases not matched to a gene. The CDR3, as DNA: TGTGCCAGCAGCCTAGGACTAGCGGGAGGACCCGGGGAGCTGTTTTTT. Translated, it gives CASSLGLAGGPGELFF.

The V and J genes are TRBV10-3 and TRBJ1-2, with a tentative D call TRBD1 (5 bases). Germline CDR1 ENHRY, CDR2 SYGVKD. The CDR3 is 14 amino acids. V was cut by 4 bases and J by 8 bases, with 17 bases left in between. In nucleotides, the CDR3 is TGTGCCATCAGTGGGGGGGGATCAGAGGGCGGCTACACCTTC. Protein product: CAISGGGSEGGYTF.

The chain combines TRBV30 with TRBJ1-2, with TRBD1 as a possible D gene (5 bases). Germline CDR1 reads GTSNPN; CDR2 reads SVGIG (reference sequence). The CDR3 loop spans 16 amino acids. V shed 3 bases and J shed 3 bases, with 20 bases lying between them. This chain's CDR3 is CAWRRGGGYGDYGYTF. CDR3 in DNA: TGTGCCTGGAGAAGGGGTGGGGGGTACGGGGACTATGGCTACACCTTC.

This chain links TRBV27 with TRBJ1-1; a weak D match, TRBD1 (6 bases). V was shortened by 5 bases and J by 6 bases, with 16 bases between the two germline ends. The CDR3 spans 14 residues. CDR1 is MNHEY, CDR2 SMNVEV, per germline (reference sequence). CDR3: CASSKGTRWAEAFF. The CDR3 nucleotides are TGTGCCAGCAGTAAAGGGACACGGTGGGCTGAAGCTTTCTTT.

This clone has just one count. The CDR3 sequence is CASSSGTSYNSPLHF. The CDR3 nucleotides read TGTGCCAGCAGCTCCGGTACCTCCTATAATTCACCCCTCCACTTT. The J gene is TRBJ1-6, the V gene TRBV7-9; no clear D gene. Trimming shortened V by 4 bases and J by 0 bases, and 7 bases separated the two germline ends. There are 15 residues in the CDR3. CDR1 and CDR2 from the germline V gene are SEHNR and FQNEAQ (reference sequence). The variable domain in full, completed from reference TRBV7-9 and TRBJ1-6, reads DTGVSQNPRHKITKRGQNVTFRCDPISEHNRLYWYRQTLGQGPEFLTYFQNEAQLEKSRLLSDRFSAERPKGSFSTLEIQRTEQGDSAMYLCASSSGTSYNSPLHFGNGTRLTVT.

The V gene is TRBV5-1, the J gene TRBJ2-3, with 14 positions matching TRBD2. The CDR3 runs 18 residues. Germline V gives CDR1 SGHRS, CDR2 YFSETQ. Trimming took 1 base from V and 0 from J; bases not matched to a gene: 4. The CDR3 reads CASSLRLAGGISTDTQYF. The DNA for the CDR3 is TGCGCCAGCAGCTTGCGACTAGCGGGAGGGATTAGCACAGATACGCAGTATTTT.

This clone was observed a single time. The chain combines TRBV10-1 with TRBJ2-3, with TRBD1 as a possible D gene (6 bases). Germline CDR1 WNHNN, CDR2 SYGVQD (reference sequence). The CDR3 has 16 amino acids. Trimming took 10 bases from V and 0 from J, leaving 20 bases between them. In DNA form, the CDR3 reads TGCGCCACCCCAGTAGGACAGTCCACTAGCACAGATACGCAGTATTTT. This translates into CATPVGQSTSTDTQYF.

The chain couples TRBV7-3 to TRBJ2-3; 9 nucleotides line up with TRBD1. Germline V gives CDR1 SGHTA, CDR2 FQGTGA. Trimming removed 5 bases from V and 4 bases from J; junction bases left unmatched: 13. The CDR3 is made up of 17 amino acids. The CDR3 DNA sequence: TGTGCCAGCAGCCTCCTCCTGACAGGGGGTACGGCAGATACGCAGTATTTT. Amino acids: CASSLLLTGGTADTQYF. The full variable domain, its missing parts supplied by reference TRBV7-3 and TRBJ2-3, is GAGVSQTPSNKVTEKGKYVELRCDPISGHTALYWYRQSLGQGPEFLIYFQGTGAADDSGLPNDRFFAVRPEGSVSTLKIQRTERGDSAVYLCASSLLLTGGTADTQYFGPGTRLTVL.

V usage is TRBV6-1 and J usage is TRBJ2-1; D perhaps matches TRBD1 (5 bases). This CDR3 contains 16 residues. Germline CDR1 reads MNHNS; CDR2 reads SASEGT. Deletions cut 3 bases from V and 1 base from J, with 13 bases between. The CDR3 reads CASSEAGSGSYNEQFF. CDR3 DNA sequence: TGTGCCAGCAGTGAGGCAGGGTCAGGTTCCTACAATGAGCAGTTCTTC.

V and J are TRBV9 and TRBJ1-1; weak D call: TRBD1 (5 bases). Germline-derived CDR1 and CDR2 are SGDLS and YYNGEE. The CDR3 loop spans 14 amino acids. The V gene lost 0 bases and the J gene lost 0 bases, with 6 bases spanning the gap. CDR3 DNA: TGTGCCAGCAGCGTAGGACAGATGAACACTGAAGCTTTCTTT. This sequence encodes CASSVGQMNTEAFF.